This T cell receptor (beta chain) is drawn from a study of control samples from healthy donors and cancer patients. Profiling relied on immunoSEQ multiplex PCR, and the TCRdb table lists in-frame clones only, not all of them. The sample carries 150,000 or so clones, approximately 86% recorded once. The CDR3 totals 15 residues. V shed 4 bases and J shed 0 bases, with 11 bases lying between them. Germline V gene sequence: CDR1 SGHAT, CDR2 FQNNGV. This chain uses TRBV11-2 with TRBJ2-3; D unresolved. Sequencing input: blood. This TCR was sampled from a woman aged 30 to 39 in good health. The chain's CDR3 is CASSSPLGSTDTQYF. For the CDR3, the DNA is TGTGCCAGCAGCTCCCCGCTTGGTAGCACAGATACGCAGTATTTT.